This TCR beta chain was identified in a study of blood T cell repertoires in COVID-19. Looking at the study overall: The origin of the acute and convalescent COVID-19 samples was the United States, Italy and Spain.

During active infection, Seattle patients enrolled and were then monitored through disease. V lost 6 bases and J 3 bases, leaving 12 bases between the germline ends. Germline-derived CDR1 and CDR2 are MNHEY and SMNVEV (reference sequence). The CDR3 loop spans 14 amino acids. Authors' analysis steps: Using reference gene primer amplification, nucleated cell counts were estimated. Libraries were prepared by immunoSEQ multiplex PCR; TCRdb keeps only in-frame clonotypes and omits some of them. V and J calls and clone size follow that table, whereas D and trimming were derived from the DNA. This sample has approximately 500,000 clones, with roughly nine tenths found just once.

This clonotype was sampled from a man younger than 35 with COVID-19, enrolled during active disease. The chain combines TRBV27 with TRBJ2-1, with D possibly matching TRBD1 (6 bases). The sequenced sample was peripheral blood. The CDR3 DNA follows: TGTGCCAGCAGGACAGAGGGACACTACAATGAGCAGTTCTTC. Residues: CASRTEGHYNEQFF.